Reported below is one TCR beta chain. These data come from a study of shared clonotypes between healthy human individuals. CDR3 length: 16 amino acids. With 3 bases removed from V and 5 bases from J, the gap between germline ends came to 17 bases. Germline V CDR1 and CDR2: SGHDN, FVKESK. CD45RO-negative, CCR7-selected cells formed the naive CD8 fraction, which excluded terminally differentiated effector memory CD45RA+ cells. Original processing notes: Junction-only sequences without quality scores were provided by ImmunoSEQ, so filtering was different. Clones were sequenced by immunoSEQ multiplex PCR, and TCRdb holds only the in-frame ones, with some missing. V, J and clone size derive from that table, while D and trimming were established from the DNA sequence. Of approximately 840,000 clones listed, about 96% are singletons.

Source material: naive CD8+ T cells sorted from blood. This TCR came from a man aged 25 to 40 in good health. The J gene is TRBJ2-1, the V gene TRBV14, with a weak D call TRBD2 (6 bases). DNA for the CDR3: TGTGCCAGCAGCCATTTTACGGGAGAGATGAACAATGAGCAGTTCTTC. Protein sequence: CASSHFTGEMNNEQFF.